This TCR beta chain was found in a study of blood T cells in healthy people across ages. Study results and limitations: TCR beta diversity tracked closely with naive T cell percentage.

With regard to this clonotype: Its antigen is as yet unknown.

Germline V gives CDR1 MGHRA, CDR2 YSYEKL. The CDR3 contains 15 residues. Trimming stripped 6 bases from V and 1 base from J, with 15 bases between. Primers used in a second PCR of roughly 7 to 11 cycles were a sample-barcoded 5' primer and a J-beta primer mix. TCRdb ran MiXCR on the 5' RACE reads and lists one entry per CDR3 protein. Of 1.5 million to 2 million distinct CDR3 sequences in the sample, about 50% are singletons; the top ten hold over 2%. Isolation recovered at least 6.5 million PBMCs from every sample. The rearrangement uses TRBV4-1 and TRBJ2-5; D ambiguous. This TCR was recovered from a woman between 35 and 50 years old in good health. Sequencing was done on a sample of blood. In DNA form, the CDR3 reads TGCGCCAGCAGTACGCTATGGAGCACCCAAGAGACCCAGTACTTC. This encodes CASSTLWSTQETQYF.